One T cell receptor (beta chain) is described in this entry. Indicated time point: newly diagnosed GD, antithyroid drugs for less than 3 months. Scientists built the TCR library using RNA that was extracted from PBMCs. It was an endocrinology department in Xi'an, China, that provided the patients. This specimen comes from a study of regulatory T cells in long-lasting Graves disease. Investigators prepared the TCR beta libraries by applying iRepertoire HTBI primers and Arm-PCR of CDR3 regions. TCRdb re-called the multiplex PCR reads through MiXCR, storing one row per CDR3 protein. Seen here are about 430,000 distinct CDR3 sequences, 14% to 15% observed once, and the top ten hold under 9%. This CDR3 has 18 amino acids. CDR1 is SGHNT and CDR2 is YYREEE in the germline V gene (reference sequence). V lost 0 bases, J lost 4 bases, and 10 bases stayed unmatched. These data were also filed under a second study, of T cells in Graves' hyperthyroidism and ophthalmopathy.

Sequenced here: peripheral blood mononuclear cells (PBMCs), sampled at new diagnosis, from a patient treated with antithyroid drugs. J is TRBJ2-5 and V is TRBV5-4; 12 bases fit TRBD2. The clonotype originates from a woman aged 40-49 years with Graves disease. CDR3 sequence: CASSLAGASGRAGETQYF. CDR3 coding DNA: TGTGCCAGCAGCTTGGCCGGGGCTAGCGGGAGGGCAGGAGAGACCCAGTACTTC.